This T cell receptor beta chain was recorded in a study of T cell repertoires in cytomegalovirus infection. One entry per CDR3 protein results from TCRdb running MiXCR on the reads. This table has fewer than 850,000 distinct CDR3 sequences, almost 30% appearing once. For this clonotype: Its antigen is undetermined.

In germline, CDR1 is LNHDA, CDR2 SQIVND (reference sequence). The CDR3 length is 12 residues. V was pared by 3 bases and J by 7 bases, with 9 bases between. The sequence was obtained from a human donor in good health (CMV status not recorded). Some clones in this sample may be carry-over from other donors' samples. The chain uses TRBV19 and TRBJ1-1; D is undetermined. This sample comprised cultured CD8+ T cells from PBMCs, obtained from culture after CMV antigen stimulation. The CDR3 region is CASSMGPVEAFF. The CDR3 nucleotides are TGTGCCAGTAGTATGGGCCCAGTTGAAGCTTTCTTT.